This T cell receptor beta chain is from a study of cytomegalovirus exposure and HLA in healthy donors. Concerning this clone: Its antigen is unknown.

Samples came from healthy bone marrow donors. Study-wide findings and caveats: Later analysis showed most CMV-associated TCR beta chains appearing HLA-restricted. V- and J-gene trimming of TCR beta was linked (in a later analysis) to a missense DCLRE1C variant.

Researchers ran the PCR with 60 Vbeta and 13 Jbeta primers. In the source study's methods: In a later analysis, the count reached some 75 million unique TCR beta chains, with 9 million to 11 million shared. TCRdb keeps only in-frame clones here, not all; method: immunoSEQ multiplex PCR. V, J and clone size derive from that table, while D and trimming were established from the DNA sequence. This table holds about 140,000 clones, about 80% found once. CDR1 SNHLY and CDR2 FYNNEI come from the germline V gene. This CDR3 spans 13 amino acids. V shed 2 bases and J shed 0 bases, with 5 bases lying between them.

Material for sequencing was PBMCs. The sequence was obtained from a man aged 35 to 55 in good health and CMV-seronegative. The V gene is TRBV2, the J gene TRBJ2-7; D remains ambiguous. The CDR3 here is CASSERSSYEQYF. The DNA of the CDR3 is TGTGCCAGCAGTGAACGCAGCTCCTACGAGCAGTACTTC.